The clone carrying this T cell receptor (beta chain) appeared many times. Its cognate antigen is unknown. For TCR beta, libraries came from iRepertoire HTBI primers and Arm-PCR of CDR3 regions. One entry per CDR3 protein, called by TCRdb with MiXCR from the multiplex PCR reads. This table has 400,000 to 500,000 distinct CDR3 sequences, about 16% appearing once. The sample comes from a study of regulatory T cells in long-lasting Graves disease. The CDR3 is 12 amino acids. The V gene lost 5 bases and the J gene lost 4 bases, with 6 bases spanning the gap. CDR1 is SGHTA and CDR2 is FQGTGA in the germline V gene. Study results and limitations: Small sample size may have lowered accuracy.

Described time point: newly diagnosed GD, antithyroid drugs for less than 3 months. The TCR library used RNA extracted from PBMCs. These data were likewise used in another study, on T cells in Graves' hyperthyroidism and ophthalmopathy.

The clonotype comes from a woman aged 18-29 years with Graves disease. The genes are TRBV7-3 and TRBJ2-1; D unclear. This sample comprised peripheral blood mononuclear cells (PBMCs), obtained at new diagnosis, from a patient treated with antithyroid drugs. This CDR3 reads CASSVAYNEQFF. DNA of the CDR3: TGTGCCAGCAGCGTAGCTTACAATGAGCAGTTCTTC.